The entry that follows covers one T cell receptor beta chain sequence. Antigen specificity is unknown. TCRdb keeps only in-frame clones here, not all; method: immunoSEQ multiplex PCR. The sample gives around 62,000 clones, about 90% of which show up once; about 0.3% is in the top ten. If patients had autoimmune disease history or systemic immunosuppression, they were excluded. The germline V gene encodes CDR1 LNHDA and CDR2 SQIVND (reference sequence). This CDR3 spans 16 amino acids. V was pared by 5 bases and J by 3 bases, with 9 bases of the junction left unmatched. This record comes from a study of OX40 agonist ivuxolimab in advanced cancers. The overall study: Males comprised 82.7% of the group, whose mean age was around 62 years (range about 20 to 90). A history of anti-PD-1, anti-PD-L1 or anti-CTLA-4 therapy was acceptable, and around 36% had some. Findings and caveats of the study: Partial responders at 0.1-3.0 mg/kg had among the lowest clonal expansion.

This chain connects TRBV19 to TRBJ2-1; 8 bases map to TRBD1. This TCR was recovered from an adult with an advanced solid tumor such as melanoma, head and neck, liver or kidney cancer. The material was CD4+ or CD8+ T cells sorted from blood, obtained in a trial of the OX40 agonist ivuxolimab. CDR3 protein: CASSPRTGQGYNEQFF. In DNA, the CDR3 is TGTGCCAGTAGTCCCAGGACAGGGCAAGGCTACAATGAGCAGTTCTTC.